The 6 T cell receptor beta chains in this list originate from one sample, sequenced in a study of blood T cells in healthy people across ages. Then a second PCR, running roughly 7 to 11 cycles, was carried out with a sample-barcoded 5' primer and a J-beta primer mix. TCRdb re-called the 5' RACE reads through MiXCR, storing one row per CDR3 protein. The sample records 1.8 million or so distinct CDR3 sequences, about two fifths being singletons. The material sequenced was blood. All receptors come from a human donor in good health.

This sequence joins TRBV6-1 and TRBJ2-5, with a possible D match to TRBD1 (5 bases). The CDR3 spans 14 residues. Germline V gene sequence: CDR1 MNHNS, CDR2 SASEGT. Between the trimmed V and J ends, which lost 5 bases and 1 base, there was a span of 11 bases. The CDR3 DNA reads TGTGCCAGCAGTAAGACAGAAGTCCAAGAGACCCAGTACTTC. Amino acids: CASSKTEVQETQYF.

This chain uses TRBV5-1 with TRBJ2-7; 8 bases match TRBD2. The CDR3 covers 15 residues. In germline, CDR1 is SGHRS, CDR2 YFSETQ. The junction had 8 bases not matched to a gene; V was cut back by 4 bases and J by 2 bases. This CDR3 is CASSPGGGTAYEQYF. The CDR3 bases are TGCGCCAGCAGCCCCGGGGGGGGGACGGCCTACGAGCAGTACTTC. The whole variable domain, filled in from reference TRBV5-1 and TRBJ2-7, reads KAGVTQTPRYLIKTRGQQVTLSCSPISGHRSVSWYQQTPGQGLQFLFEYFSETQRNKGNFPGRFSGRQFSNSRSEMNVSTLELGDSALYLCASSPGGGTAYEQYFGPGTRLTVT.

For this clonotype: One junction end does not reproduce the germline sequence, and a read error may be involved. The chain recombines TRBV11-2 with TRBJ2-7; D gene uncertain. The V gene's germline CDR1 is SGHAT and CDR2 FQNNGV. CDR3 length: 14 amino acids. CDR3 DNA sequence: TGTGCCAGCACCGTCGACACGTTGTCCTACGGGCAGTACTTC. Its translation is CASTVDTLSYGQYF.

This clonotype appeared a few times. J is TRBJ2-7 and V is TRBV27, with D perhaps given as TRBD1 or TRBD2 (5 bases each). Trimming left V 6 bases short and J 0 bases short, with 21 bases between. The CDR3 covers 17 residues. Germline V gene sequence: CDR1 MNHEY, CDR2 SMNVEV (reference sequence). The DNA of the CDR3 is TGTGCCAGCAGACCGAAGACCGGGACGGAGAGCTCCTACGAGCAGTACTTC. Protein sequence: CASRPKTGTESSYEQYF.

This rearrangement joins TRBV20-1 to TRBJ2-2, with unresolved D. This CDR3 region has 13 residues. V shed 6 bases and J shed 3 bases, with 11 bases lying between them. Per germline, CDR1 DFQATT and CDR2 SNEGSKA (reference sequence). DNA for the CDR3: TGCAGTGCAGACCGGGCTGACACCGGGGAGCTGTTTTTT. This codes for CSADRADTGELFF.

The sample holds a few counts of this clonotype. The chain uses TRBV7-2 and TRBJ2-3; 8 bases agree with TRBD2. The CDR3 contains 17 residues. The junction had 15 bases not matched to a gene; V was cut back by 5 bases and J by 5 bases. Germline V gene sequence: CDR1 SGHTA, CDR2 FQGNSA. This chain's CDR3 is CASSQSGSGAKVDTQYF. CDR3 bases: TGTGCCAGCAGCCAGTCGGGTAGCGGGGCTAAGGTAGATACGCAGTATTTT.